Listed here are 3 T cell receptor beta chains from one sample, sequenced in a study of OX40 agonist ivuxolimab in advanced cancers. The library was generated by the immunoSEQ multiplex PCR assay. TCRdb provides this immuneACCESS table in a form limited to in-frame rearrangements. Some clones are lacking; in checked studies, under half of them reflect an unresolved V gene, and why the rest are absent is not known. The sample data list about 81,000 clones, and 88% of these were observed just once. The ten largest clones add up to about 0.52% of the sample. The sequencing used CD4+ or CD8+ T cells sorted from blood, collected in a trial of the OX40 agonist ivuxolimab. The receptor source for this set is an adult with an advanced solid tumor such as melanoma, head and neck, liver or kidney cancer.

The rearrangement joins TRBV18 to TRBJ2-7, with 9 bases aligning to TRBD1. J lost 6 bases, V lost 2 bases, and 5 bases had no gene match. The germline CDR1 and CDR2 sequences are KGHSH and LQKENI. This CDR3 is 14 amino acids long. The CDR3 is CASSPGTGSFEQYF. The DNA for the CDR3 is TGTGCCAGCTCACCAGGGACAGGGAGTTTCGAGCAGTACTTC. The entire variable domain, with the rest obtained from reference TRBV18 and TRBJ2-7, is as follows: NAGVMQNPRHLVRRRGQEARLRCSPMKGHSHVYWYRQLPEEGLKFMVYLQKENIIDESGMPKERFSAEFPKEGPSILRIQQVVRGDSAAYFCASSPGTGSFEQYFGPGTRLTVT.

The chain combines TRBV27 with TRBJ2-1; D is tentatively TRBD1 or TRBD2 (5 bases each). V gave up 4 bases and J gave up 4 bases, with 11 bases separating them. Germline V lookup: CDR1 MNHEY, CDR2 SMNVEV (reference sequence). The CDR3 consists of 14 residues. In DNA form, the CDR3 reads TGTGCCAGCAGTTCCCAATGGGGGTACAATGAGCAGTTCTTC. It is translated as CASSSQWGYNEQFF.

This clone was recorded only once. The chain links TRBV6-6 to TRBJ2-7, with 7 bases fitting TRBD2. The CDR3 is made up of 12 amino acids. The V gene's germline CDR1 is MNHNY and CDR2 SVGAGI (reference sequence). Trimming cost V 5 bases and J 12 bases; bases outside gene matches: 10. CDR3 coding DNA: TGTGCCAGCAGTACGTGGGACGGCGGGGGGTACTTC. It specifies CASSTWDGGGYF.